The 17 T cell receptor beta chains reported below all come from one sample, sequenced in a study of early T cells in non-severe SARS-CoV-2 infection. MiXCR, applied by TCRdb to the 5' RACE reads, yields one record per CDR3 protein. The sample has tens of thousands of distinct CDR3 sequences, 5% to 6% seen once. The sequenced sample consisted of whole blood. All receptors come from an adult who was a healthcare worker with PCR-confirmed SARS-CoV-2 infection or an uninfected control (not recorded which).

The genes are TRBV20-1 and TRBJ1-6; 7 bases are shared with TRBD1. From germline, CDR1 is DFQATT and CDR2 SNEGSKA (reference sequence). Germline trimming cut 1 base from V and 5 bases from J; bases unmatched to any gene: 2. The CDR3 runs to 14 residues. The CDR3 DNA follows: TGCAGTGCTAGAGTAACAGGGGATAATTCACCCCTCCACTTT. This codes for CSARVTGDNSPLHF.

This clonotype was recorded at least ten times. The V gene is TRBV20-1, the J gene TRBJ2-6; D not certain. CDR3 length: 17 amino acids. Germline V CDR1 and CDR2: DFQATT, SNEGSKA (reference sequence). V was cut by 6 bases and J by 0 bases, with 18 bases left in between. The CDR3, as DNA: TGCAGTGCGACGACAAGAGGCTACAACTCTGGGGCCAACGTCCTGACTTTC. This gives the protein CSATTRGYNSGANVLTF.

This clonotype was recorded many times. The V and J genes are TRBV12-3 or TRBV12-4 and TRBJ2-5; 8 positions match TRBD2. The CDR3 is 15 amino acids. Trimming took 6 bases from V and 1 from J; bases not matched to a gene: 7. This CDR3 reads CASSPAGALQETQYF. The CDR3 DNA sequence: TGTGCCAGCAGCCCAGCGGGAGCCCTCCAAGAGACCCAGTACTTC.

This clonotype was picked up a small number of times. The rearrangement uses TRBV14 and TRBJ2-7; D remains ambiguous. The CDR3 sequence is 14 residues long. The V end lost 4 bases, the J end lost 2 bases, and 12 bases lay between the germline ends. Germline CDR1 reads SGHDN; CDR2 reads FVKESK. DNA for the CDR3: TGTGCCAGCAGCCCTCGGCAAGGCCCCTACGAGCAGTACTTC. Its protein is CASSPRQGPYEQYF.

This clonotype was picked up one time. The chain is built from TRBV20-1 and TRBJ1-4; D gene unclear. CDR1 and CDR2 (germline): DFQATT, SNEGSKA (reference sequence). The CDR3 covers 13 residues. The V and J ends lost 5 bases and 8 bases respectively, with 15 bases between them. The CDR3, as DNA: TGCAGTGCTGGCACTTCTTCGGAGGAAAAACTGTTTTTT. This codes for CSAGTSSEEKLFF.

This clonotype was detected many times. V usage is TRBV20-1 and J usage is TRBJ2-7; D unclear. Germline V gene sequence: CDR1 DFQATT, CDR2 SNEGSKA (reference sequence). The CDR3 sequence is 12 residues long. V shed 3 bases and J shed 3 bases, with 9 bases lying between them. CDR3 in amino acids: CSASDGDYEQYF. The CDR3 region has the DNA TGCAGTGCTAGTGATGGGGACTACGAGCAGTACTTC.

This clonotype was counted a few times. The chain joins TRBV7-3 to TRBJ1-1, with 9 bases that match TRBD1. The ends lost 4 bases at V and 4 bases at J; junction bases unmatched: 4. CDR3 length: 14 amino acids. Germline assignment: CDR1 SGHTA and CDR2 FQGTGA. The CDR3 sequence is CASSSLDRGTEAFF. CDR3 bases: TGTGCCAGCAGCTCACTGGACAGGGGCACTGAAGCTTTCTTT.

The table lists this clonotype with many counts. The chain links TRBV7-9 to TRBJ2-1, with TRBD2 identical over 8 bases. Germline loops: CDR1 SEHNR, CDR2 FQNEAQ (reference sequence). The CDR3 length is 15 residues. V lost 7 bases, J lost 5 bases, and 10 bases stayed unmatched. The CDR3 coding sequence is TGTGCCAGCACCTTTCTCGGGAGGGGCCACAATGAGCAGTTCTTC. Its translation is CASTFLGRGHNEQFF.

This clonotype has ten or more counts. This CDR3 reads CASSPYSGSYEQYF. In DNA form, the CDR3 reads TGTGCCAGCAGCCCTTATAGCGGATCCTACGAGCAGTACTTC. The chain carries TRBV28 and TRBJ2-7, with D perhaps matching TRBD2 (6 bases). Germline values: CDR1 MDHEN, CDR2 SYDVKM. This CDR3 spans 14 amino acids. V lost 6 bases and J 1 base, leaving 13 bases between the germline ends.

This clonotype appeared many times. This chain joins TRBV7-9 and TRBJ2-7, with D perhaps TRBD2 (6 bases). Deletions cut 10 bases from V and 3 bases from J, with 16 bases between. The CDR3 has 13 amino acids. The germline V gene encodes CDR1 SEHNR and CDR2 FQNEAQ (reference sequence). DNA for the CDR3: TGTGCCATCGATGGGGGGAACCGCTACGAGCAGTACTTC. As protein: CAIDGGNRYEQYF.

This clonotype was picked up many times. The chain's CDR3 is CSAFTGSSYNSPLHF. As DNA, the CDR3 is TGCAGTGCTTTTACAGGGAGCTCCTATAATTCACCCCTCCACTTT. The chain uses TRBV20-1 and TRBJ1-6; TRBD1 is a possible D gene (6 bases). The CDR3 consists of 15 residues. Looked up from germline, CDR1 is DFQATT and CDR2 is SNEGSKA (reference sequence). V was cut by 5 bases and J by 0 bases, with 11 bases left in between.

This clonotype has at least ten counts. The chain combines TRBV29-1 with TRBJ1-1; no clear D. From germline, CDR1 is SQVTM and CDR2 ANQGSEA. This CDR3 has 10 amino acids. V lost 5 bases, J lost 6 bases, and 7 bases lay in between. This chain's CDR3 is CSVRLPEAFF. CDR3 nucleotides: TGCAGCGTTAGGTTACCTGAAGCTTTCTTT.

This clonotype came up many times. The CDR3 reads CASSLAGGPTDTQYF. CDR3 nucleotide sequence: TGTGCCAGCAGCTTAGCGGGAGGGCCCACAGATACGCAGTATTTT. The chain couples TRBV7-2 to TRBJ2-3; 7 positions agree with TRBD2. In germline, CDR1 is SGHTA, CDR2 FQGNSA. The CDR3 totals 15 residues. Losses at the gene ends were 0 bases for V and 2 bases for J; bases not matched to a gene: 2. Filled out from reference TRBV7-2 and TRBJ2-3, the complete variable domain reads GAGVSQSPSNKVTEKGKDVELRCDPISGHTALYWYRQSLGQGLEFLIYFQGNSAPDKSGLPSDRFSAERTGGSVSTLTIQRTQQEDSAVYLCASSLAGGPTDTQYFGPGTRLTVL.

This clonotype was recorded at least ten times. In DNA, the CDR3 is TGTGCCAGCAGCTCGCACCCAGGGGCCTGGAGCTATGGCTACACCTTC. It specifies CASSSHPGAWSYGYTF. This chain uses TRBV5-4 with TRBJ1-2; possible D gene TRBD1, 6 bases. Trimming pared 3 bases from V and 4 bases from J, leaving 19 bases between. The CDR3 is 16 residues long. Germline V gene lookup returns CDR1 SGHNT and CDR2 YYREEE (reference sequence).

This clonotype has a count of ten or more. The gene calls are TRBV6-2 or TRBV6-3 and TRBJ2-3; D possibly corresponds to TRBD2 (6 bases). V gave up 5 bases and J gave up 2 bases, with 20 bases separating them. Germline CDR1 reads MNHEY; CDR2 reads SVGEGT. CDR3 length: 17 amino acids. The CDR3 DNA reads as TGTGCCAGCAGTCCTTATCCCCAGGGACTGATCACAGATACGCAGTATTTT. This translates into CASSPYPQGLITDTQYF.

This clonotype was seen repeatedly, ten times or more. The rearrangement links TRBV11-2 to TRBJ2-1; 7 bases match TRBD1. The CDR3 covers 14 residues. V shed 5 bases and J 7 bases; nucleotides not matched to a gene: 8. Germline V CDR1 and CDR2: SGHAT, FQNNGV. CDR3 in amino acids: CASSPDRVRNEQFF. CDR3 nucleotide sequence: TGTGCCAGCAGCCCAGACAGGGTTAGAAATGAGCAGTTCTTC.

The chain links TRBV2 to TRBJ2-3, with 7 bases identical to TRBD1. The CDR3 runs to 13 residues. J lost 6 bases, V lost 4 bases, and 4 bases had no gene match. The germline V gene has CDR1 SNHLY and CDR2 FYNNEI. DNA for the CDR3: TGTGCCAGCAGTGCGGGACAGAGGGATACGCAGTATTTT. It codes for CASSAGQRDTQYF.